A selection of T cell receptor beta chains follows, all from one sample in a study of CD8 T cells in ankylosing spondylitis. TCRdb re-derived calls from the 5' RACE reads in MiXCR, one entry per CDR3 protein. The table records some 120,000 distinct CDR3 sequences, roughly an eighth of them present only once. Sequencing was performed on blood, either unsorted or a sorted T cell fraction (not recorded which). Every receptor here comes from a female donor with ankylosing spondylitis or in good health (not recorded which). The CDR3 runs from the conserved cysteine through the conserved F or W. Only part of the rows carry a size: once, few, many, or a class if the clone is expanded.

TRBV12-3/TRBV12-4,many,TRBJ1-1,CASSLSGGAFF
TRBV5-1,.,TRBJ2-3,CASSPTSGGTDTQYF
TRBV7-2,.,TRBJ2-5,CASKTRVYQETQYF
TRBV7-9,few,TRBJ2-7,CASSSGTSERYEQYF
TRBV20-1,.,TRBJ2-1,CSARSGQGGNEQFF
TRBV7-2,.,TRBJ2-4,CASSLAWEGESRNIQYF
TRBV12-3/TRBV12-4,few,TRBJ2-4,CASSKQGAKNIQYF
TRBV5-1,many,TRBJ2-2,CASSEANTGELFF
TRBV7-2,few,TRBJ2-3,CASSSYADSRRTQYF
TRBV12-3/TRBV12-4,many,TRBJ2-7,CASSLWPGLHEQYF
TRBV5-1,.,TRBJ1-4,CASSLGAGYNEKLFF
TRBV20-1,.,TRBJ1-6,CSARSQELKNLPLHF
TRBV12-3/TRBV12-4,many,TRBJ1-1,CASSLAVNAFF
TRBV5-1,many,TRBJ2-7,CASSLLPAGESYEQYF
TRBV6-1,many,TRBJ2-4,CASRELGENIQYF
TRBV28,few,TRBJ2-2,CASWTKNTGELFF
TRBV20-1,.,TRBJ2-7,CSANRDRGRNEQYF
TRBV28,many,TRBJ1-2,CASSLGGLGYTF
TRBV5-1,few,TRBJ2-7,CASSPTLTETYEQYF
TRBV7-9,few,TRBJ2-2,CASTGGIGELFF
TRBV7-2,few,TRBJ1-4,CASSYSHVPEKLFF
TRBV5-1,few,TRBJ2-3,CASSSGERGARGTQYF
TRBV12-5,few,TRBJ2-5,CASHRDDQETQYF
TRBV29-1,many,TRBJ1-1,CSATARGAFF
TRBV29-1,once,TRBJ2-7,CSVEGVRGQGSGEQYF
TRBV5-6,few,TRBJ1-4,CASSFRKTDEKLFF
TRBV7-2,many,TRBJ2-2,CASRDGVYTGELFF
TRBV27,few,TRBJ1-5,CASSAAGLQPQHF
TRBV30,.,TRBJ2-1,CAWSPGGEYNEQFF